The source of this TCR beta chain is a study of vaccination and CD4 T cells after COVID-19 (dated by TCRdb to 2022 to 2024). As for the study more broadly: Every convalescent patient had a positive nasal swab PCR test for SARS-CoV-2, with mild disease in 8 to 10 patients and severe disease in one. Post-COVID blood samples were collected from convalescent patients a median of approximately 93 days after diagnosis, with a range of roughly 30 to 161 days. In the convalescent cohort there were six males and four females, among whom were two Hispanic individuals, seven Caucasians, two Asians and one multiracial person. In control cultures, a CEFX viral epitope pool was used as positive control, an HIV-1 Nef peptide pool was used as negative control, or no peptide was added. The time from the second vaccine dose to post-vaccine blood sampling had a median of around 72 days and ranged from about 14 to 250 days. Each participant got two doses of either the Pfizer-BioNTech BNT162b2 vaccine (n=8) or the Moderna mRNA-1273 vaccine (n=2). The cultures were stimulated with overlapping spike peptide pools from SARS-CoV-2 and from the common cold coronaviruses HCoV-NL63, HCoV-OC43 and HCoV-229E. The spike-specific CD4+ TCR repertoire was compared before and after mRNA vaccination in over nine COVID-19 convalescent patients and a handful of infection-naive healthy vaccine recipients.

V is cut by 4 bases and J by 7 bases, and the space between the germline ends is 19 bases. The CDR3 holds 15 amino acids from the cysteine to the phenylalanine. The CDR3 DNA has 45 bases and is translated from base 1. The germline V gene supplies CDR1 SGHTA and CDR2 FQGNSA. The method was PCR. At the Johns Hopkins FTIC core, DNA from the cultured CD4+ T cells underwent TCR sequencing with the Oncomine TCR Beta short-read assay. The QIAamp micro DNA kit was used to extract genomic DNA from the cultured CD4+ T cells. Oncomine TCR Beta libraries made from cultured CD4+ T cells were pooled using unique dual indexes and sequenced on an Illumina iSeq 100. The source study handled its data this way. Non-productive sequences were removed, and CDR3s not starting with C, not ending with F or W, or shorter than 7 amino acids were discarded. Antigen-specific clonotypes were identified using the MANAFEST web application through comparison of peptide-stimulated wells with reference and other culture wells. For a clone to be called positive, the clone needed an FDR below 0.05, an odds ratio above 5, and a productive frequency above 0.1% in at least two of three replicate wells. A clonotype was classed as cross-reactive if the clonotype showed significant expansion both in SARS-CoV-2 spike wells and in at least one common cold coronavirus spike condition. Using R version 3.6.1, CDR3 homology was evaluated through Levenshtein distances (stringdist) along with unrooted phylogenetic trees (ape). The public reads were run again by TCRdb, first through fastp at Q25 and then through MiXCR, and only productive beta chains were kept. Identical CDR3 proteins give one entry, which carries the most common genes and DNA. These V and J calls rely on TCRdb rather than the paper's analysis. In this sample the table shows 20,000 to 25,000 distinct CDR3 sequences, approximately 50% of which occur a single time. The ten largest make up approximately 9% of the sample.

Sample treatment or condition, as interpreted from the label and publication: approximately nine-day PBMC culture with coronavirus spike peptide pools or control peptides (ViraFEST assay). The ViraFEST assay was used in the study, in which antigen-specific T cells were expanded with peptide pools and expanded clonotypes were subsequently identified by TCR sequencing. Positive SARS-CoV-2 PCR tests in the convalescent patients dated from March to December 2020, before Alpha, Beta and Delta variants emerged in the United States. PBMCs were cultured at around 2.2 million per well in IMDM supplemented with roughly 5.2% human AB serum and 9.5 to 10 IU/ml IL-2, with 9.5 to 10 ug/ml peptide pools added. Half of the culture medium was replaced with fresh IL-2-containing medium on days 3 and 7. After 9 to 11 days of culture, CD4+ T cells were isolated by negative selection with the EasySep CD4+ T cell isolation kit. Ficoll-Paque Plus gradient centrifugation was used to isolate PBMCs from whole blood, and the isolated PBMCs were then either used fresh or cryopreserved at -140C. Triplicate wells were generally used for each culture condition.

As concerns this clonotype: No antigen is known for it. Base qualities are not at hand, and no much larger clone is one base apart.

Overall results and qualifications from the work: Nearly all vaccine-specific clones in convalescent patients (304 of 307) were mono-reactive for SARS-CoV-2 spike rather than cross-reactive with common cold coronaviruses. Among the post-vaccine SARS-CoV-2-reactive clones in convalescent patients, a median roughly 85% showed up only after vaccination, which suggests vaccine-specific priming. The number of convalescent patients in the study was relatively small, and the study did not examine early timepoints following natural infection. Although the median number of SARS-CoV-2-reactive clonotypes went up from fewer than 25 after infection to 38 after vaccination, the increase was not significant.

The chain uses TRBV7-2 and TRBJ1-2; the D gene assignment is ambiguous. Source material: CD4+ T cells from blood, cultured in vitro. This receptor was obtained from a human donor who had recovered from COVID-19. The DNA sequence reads TGTGCCAGCAGCTCCGATTCAGACATCCCGGGTGGCTACACCTTC. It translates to CASSSDSDIPGGYTF.